These T cell receptor beta chains were read from a single sample in a study of blood T cell repertoires in COVID-19. The repertoire was sequenced with immunoSEQ multiplex PCR; TCRdb's copy has only in-frame clones and lacks some. The top ten hold less than 15% of the sample, which has under 300,000 clones, 80% to 90% seen once. The specimen sequenced was peripheral blood. These receptors originate from a woman aged 65 to 85 with COVID-19, enrolled during active disease. The CDR3 runs from the conserved cysteine through the conserved F or W. The D gene is left open where the match is weak. The size field is filled for only some rows; it gives once, few, many or a size class.

TRBV24-1	NA	TRBJ1-1	TRBD1	TGTGCCACCAGTGATGCTGGGACAGGGGGCTTTGAAGCTTTCTTT	CATSDAGTGGFEAFF
TRBV4-2	NA	TRBJ1-2	NA	TGTGCCAGCAGCCGAGACGCGGAAGGGGTCTATGGCTACACCTTC	CASSRDAEGVYGYTF
TRBV7-9	once	TRBJ2-1	NA	TGTGCCAGCATCCCGGAGAGCTCCTACAATGAGCAGTTCTTC	CASIPESSYNEQFF
TRBV11-2	NA	TRBJ2-2	TRBD2	TGTGCCAGCAGCCCTCTGGAGCGGGGGAACACCGGGGAGCTGTTTTTT	CASSPLERGNTGELFF
TRBV10-3	NA	TRBJ2-7	TRBD2	TGTGCCATCAGTGATCAAGCGGGGGGGTTAAGCTCCTACGAGCAGTACTTC	CAISDQAGGLSSYEQYF
TRBV6-9	NA	TRBJ2-5	TRBD2	TGTGCCAGCAGTTGCCGAGCGGGGGGGCTGGAGACCCAGTACTTC	CASSCRAGGLETQYF
TRBV2	NA	TRBJ2-4	TRBD1	TGTGCCAGCAGCCTACAGGGGGCGGAAAACATTCAGTACTTC	CASSLQGAENIQYF
TRBV5-6	NA	TRBJ2-7	TRBD1	TGTGCCAGCAGCGGACGGGACAGGGGACCCTACGAGCAGTACTTC	CASSGRDRGPYEQYF
TRBV9	NA	TRBJ2-1	TRBD2	TGTGCCAGCAGCGTAGCTAGCGGGGGGTACAATGAGCAGTTCTTC	CASSVASGGYNEQFF
TRBV12-3/TRBV12-4	NA	TRBJ2-7	NA	TGTGCCAGCAGCAAAACTCCCGAGCAGTACTTC	CASSKTPEQYF
TRBV5-1	NA	TRBJ2-4	NA	TGCGCCAGCAGCCCGACAAGAAGGAACATTCAGTACTTC	CASSPTRRNIQYF
TRBV19	few	TRBJ1-5	NA	TGTGCCAGTACACTATGGGGTCGGACTAATCAGCCCCAGCATTTT	CASTLWGRTNQPQHF
TRBV19	NA	TRBJ1-1	NA	TGTGCCAGTAGTCAACGCGGGTTGGGTCGCTTGAACACTGAAGCTTTCTTT	CASSQRGLGRLNTEAFF
TRBV7-2	NA	TRBJ2-5	TRBD1	TGTGCCAGCAGCTCCGGACAGGTCTGGACCCAGTACTTC	CASSSGQVWTQYF
TRBV5-4	NA	TRBJ1-2	NA	TGTGCCAGCAGCCCCGTAGGGGTAAACTATGGCTACACCTTC	CASSPVGVNYGYTF
TRBV19	NA	TRBJ1-5	NA	TGTGCCAGTAGTAACGCTCCGGGACAAATGAGGAGCAATCAGCCCCAGCATTTT	CASSNAPGQMRSNQPQHF
TRBV7-2	NA	TRBJ2-3	TRBD1	TGTGCCAGCAGCCCTCCAGGGGGCGGAAGCACAGATACGCAGTATTTT	CASSPPGGGSTDTQYF
TRBV2	once	TRBJ1-2	NA	TGTGCCGGATCCGATCGGCAGGGGTCCTATGGCTACACCTTC	CAGSDRQGSYGYTF
TRBV10-3	NA	TRBJ1-3	NA	TGTGCCATCAGTCCCCTCACTGAGAGCTCTGGAAACACCATATATTTT	CAISPLTESSGNTIYF
TRBV21-1	NA	TRBJ1-1	NA	TGTGCCAGCAGCAGGGCCCCAGTGGGGCAGATGAACACTGAAGCTTTCTTT	CASSRAPVGQMNTEAFF
TRBV4-3	NA	TRBJ1-2	NA	TGCGCCAGCAGCCAAGGAGAGGGGGACTATGGCTACACCTTC	CASSQGEGDYGYTF
TRBV19	NA	TRBJ2-7	NA	TGTGCCAGTAGGACCGGGATCCCCTACGAGCAGTACTTC	CASRTGIPYEQYF
TRBV20-1	NA	TRBJ1-3	NA	TGCAGTGCGTCCGGTGGAAACACCATATATTTT	CSASGGNTIYF
TRBV7-2	NA	TRBJ1-5	TRBD1	TGTGCCAGCAGCGCCAGTACAGGGGGGCATCAGCCCCAGCATTTT	CASSASTGGHQPQHF
TRBV3-1/TRBV3-2	NA	TRBJ2-7	TRBD1	TGTGCCAGCAGTAGGGCAGGGACAGTGAGCCCCTACGAGCAGTACTTC	CASSRAGTVSPYEQYF
TRBV5-1	NA	TRBJ1-4	TRBD1	TGCGCCAGCAGCTTGGCGGGACAGGGGGCACGTGAAAAACTGTTTTTT	CASSLAGQGAREKLFF
TRBV10-2	NA	TRBJ1-6	NA	TGCGCCAGCAGTGAGCAGGGCTCCTATAATTCACCCCTCCACTTT	CASSEQGSYNSPLHF
TRBV5-1	NA	TRBJ1-2	NA	TGCGCCAGCAGCTTGGATAGCCCTAACTATGGCTACACCTTC	CASSLDSPNYGYTF